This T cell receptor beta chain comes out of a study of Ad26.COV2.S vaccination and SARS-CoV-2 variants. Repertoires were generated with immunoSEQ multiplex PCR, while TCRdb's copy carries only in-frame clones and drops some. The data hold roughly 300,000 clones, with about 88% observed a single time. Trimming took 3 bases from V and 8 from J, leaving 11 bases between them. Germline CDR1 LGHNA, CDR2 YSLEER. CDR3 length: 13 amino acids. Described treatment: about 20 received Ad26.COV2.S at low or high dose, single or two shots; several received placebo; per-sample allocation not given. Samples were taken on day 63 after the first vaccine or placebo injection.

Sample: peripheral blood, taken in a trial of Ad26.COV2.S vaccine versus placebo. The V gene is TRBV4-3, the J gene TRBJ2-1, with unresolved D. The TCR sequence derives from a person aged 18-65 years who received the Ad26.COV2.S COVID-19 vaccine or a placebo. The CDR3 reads CASSQRLADEQFF. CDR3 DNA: TGCGCCAGCAGCCAGAGACTTGCCGATGAGCAGTTCTTC.